Listed here are 15 T cell receptor beta chains from one sample, sequenced in a study of control samples from healthy donors and cancer patients (dated by TCRdb to the early 2020s). Libraries were constructed by the immunoSEQ multiplex PCR assay. TCRdb mirrors the immuneACCESS table, restricted to in-frame sequences. Some clones are absent from its copies; in checked studies, under half trace to an unresolved V gene, and the reason for the others is unknown. The sample table shows some 79,000 clones, and approximately 94% are seen once. The top ten constitute roughly 1.3% of the sample. The material sequenced was PBMCs. These receptor sequences come from a woman in her thirties or forties with lung cancer.

This sequence joins TRBV7-3 and TRBJ1-2; D not certain. This CDR3 region has 14 residues. The germline V gene has CDR1 SGHTA and CDR2 FQGTGA. V gave up 0 bases and J gave up 6 bases, with 11 bases separating them. The CDR3 loop reads CASSLTREGNGYTF. In DNA, the CDR3 is TGTGCCAGCAGCTTAACGAGGGAAGGGAATGGCTACACCTTC.

The V and J genes are TRBV4-1 and TRBJ1-2; no clear D. The germline V gene has CDR1 MGHRA and CDR2 YSYEKL. The CDR3 length is 16 residues. Between the trimmed V and J ends, which lost 3 bases and 8 bases, there was a span of 22 bases. The CDR3 region is CASSHSLRSLGSGYTF. In DNA, the CDR3 is TGCGCCAGCAGCCACTCGCTTCGATCCCTCGGCTCCGGCTACACCTTC.

The V call is TRBV7-3, the J call TRBJ2-1, with TRBD2 matching 13 bases. CDR3 length: 14 amino acids. Per the germline V gene, CDR1 is SGHTA and CDR2 is FQGTGA. V was pared by 8 bases and J by 6 bases, with 4 bases of the junction left unmatched. The CDR3 here is CASATSGGLNEQFF. DNA for the CDR3: TGTGCCAGCGCGACTAGCGGGGGGCTCAATGAGCAGTTCTTC.

The chain joins TRBV6-1 to TRBJ2-7; no definite D call. This CDR3 has 16 residues. Germline CDR1 and CDR2: MNHNS and SASEGT. V was clipped by 2 bases and J by 3 bases, with 17 bases between them. The CDR3 region is CASSEQESRRIYEQYF. Written as DNA, the CDR3 is TGTGCCAGCAGTGAACAAGAGAGCCGGCGAATCTACGAGCAGTACTTC.

The J gene is TRBJ2-3, the V gene TRBV5-1; no clear D gene. V was cut by 0 bases and J by 3 bases, with 8 bases left in between. CDR3 length: 14 amino acids. CDR1 SGHRS and CDR2 YFSETQ come from the germline V gene. CDR3: CASSLDGFTDTQYF. In nucleotides, the CDR3 is TGCGCCAGCAGCTTGGATGGGTTTACAGATACGCAGTATTTT.

The CDR3 DNA reads as TGCAGTGCTAGTATTTATGGCGGCCGCAATGAGCAGTTCTTC. It specifies CSASIYGGRNEQFF. This chain links TRBV20-1 with TRBJ2-1; D gene unclear. Germline CDR1 is DFQATT and CDR2 is SNEGSKA (reference sequence). V was trimmed by 3 bases and J by 6 bases, leaving 15 bases between them. CDR3 size: 14 residues.

The chain recombines TRBV23-1 with TRBJ1-2; D is ambiguous. TRBV23-1 is treated as an ORF (open reading frame) with a function not yet certain. Trimming removed 1 base from V and 7 bases from J, with 19 bases in between. CDR3 length equals 16 residues. CDR3: CASSQYRRVGFSGYTF. The CDR3, as DNA: TGCGCCAGCAGTCAATATCGGCGGGTGGGGTTTAGTGGCTACACCTTC.

The chain has TRBV7-2 and TRBJ2-7; D possibly corresponds to TRBD2 (6 bases). The germline V gene has CDR1 SGHTA and CDR2 FQGNSA. V was trimmed by 3 bases and J by 1 base, leaving 10 bases between them. CDR3 length equals 14 residues. The CDR3 region is CASSFGTGSYEQYF. CDR3 sequence (DNA): TGTGCCAGCAGCTTCGGGACTGGTTCCTACGAGCAGTACTTC.

The chain uses TRBV12-3 or TRBV12-4 and TRBJ1-2, with a possible D match to TRBD1 (6 bases). CDR3 length equals 13 residues. Deletions cut 4 bases from V and 7 bases from J, with 13 bases between. Here the CDR3 reads CASSSGTYLGYTF. In DNA, the CDR3 is TGTGCCAGCAGTTCAGGGACATACCTTGGCTACACCTTC.

About this clone itself: The sample contains more than one DNA sequence encoding this CDR3. The V gene is TRBV5-6, the J gene TRBJ2-7; 8 bases line up with TRBD2. Germline CDR1 reads SGHDT; CDR2 reads YYEEEE. There are 15 residues in the CDR3. V dropped 1 base and J dropped 0; count of bases not matched to a gene: 3. CDR3 region: CASSLRAGVSYEQYF. CDR3 sequence (DNA): TGTGCCAGCAGCTTGCGAGCGGGGGTCTCCTACGAGCAGTACTTC. The whole variable domain, remainder taken from reference TRBV5-6 and TRBJ2-7, is DAGVTQSPTHLIKTRGQQVTLRCSPKSGHDTVSWYQQALGQGPQFIFQYYEEEERQRGNFPDRFSGHQFPNYSSELNVNALLLGDSALYLCASSLRAGVSYEQYFGPGTRLTVT.

The chain couples TRBV5-8 to TRBJ1-5; D not resolved. Trimming stripped 1 base from V and 4 bases from J, with 6 bases between. This CDR3 has 13 amino acids. Germline V gives CDR1 SGHTS, CDR2 YDEGEE. The CDR3 coding sequence is TGTGCCAGCAGCTTGAATCAGAATCAGCCCCAGCATTTT. Translation gives CASSLNQNQPQHF. The whole variable domain, remainder taken from reference TRBV5-8 and TRBJ1-5, is EAGVTQSPTHLIKTRGQQATLRCSPISGHTSVYWYQQALGLGLQFLLWYDEGEERNRGNFPPRFSGRQFPNYSSELNVNALELEDSALYLCASSLNQNQPQHFGDGTRLSIL.

The chain combines TRBV5-1 with TRBJ2-5; 10 bases are a match to TRBD1. Germline V CDR1 and CDR2: SGHRS, YFSETQ. The CDR3 has 15 residues. With V trimmed by 4 bases and J by 5 bases, 8 bases remained unmatched. The CDR3 loop reads CASSGTGTGDETQYF. CDR3 bases: TGCGCCAGCAGCGGGACCGGGACAGGGGACGAGACCCAGTACTTC.

CDR3 coding DNA: TGTGCCAGCACGAAGACAGGTGTGAACACTGAAGCTTTCTTT. Its translation is CASTKTGVNTEAFF. The rearrangement links TRBV25-1 to TRBJ1-1; D might be TRBD1 (6 bases). Trimming left V 7 bases short and J 0 bases short, with 12 bases between. The germline CDR1 and CDR2 sequences are MGHDK and SYGVNS. The CDR3 runs 14 residues.

The gene calls are TRBV11-2 and TRBJ2-2, with no clear D. There are 14 residues in the CDR3. Trimming took 5 bases from V and 1 from J, leaving 8 bases between them. Germline CDR1 is SGHAT and CDR2 is FQNNGV. The CDR3 protein is CASSNYRNTGELFF. DNA for the CDR3: TGTGCCAGCAGCAATTACAGGAACACCGGGGAGCTGTTTTTT.

CDR3 DNA: TGTGCCAGCAGCGTGCGACAGGGCCTCACGAACACTGAAGCTTTCTTT. Protein sequence: CASSVRQGLTNTEAFF. This chain links TRBV9 with TRBJ1-1; 7 bases are shared with TRBD1. The CDR3 contains 16 residues. The V and J ends lost 2 bases and 1 base, in that order; junction bases with no gene match: 8. CDR1 and CDR2 from the germline V gene are SGDLS and YYNGEE.